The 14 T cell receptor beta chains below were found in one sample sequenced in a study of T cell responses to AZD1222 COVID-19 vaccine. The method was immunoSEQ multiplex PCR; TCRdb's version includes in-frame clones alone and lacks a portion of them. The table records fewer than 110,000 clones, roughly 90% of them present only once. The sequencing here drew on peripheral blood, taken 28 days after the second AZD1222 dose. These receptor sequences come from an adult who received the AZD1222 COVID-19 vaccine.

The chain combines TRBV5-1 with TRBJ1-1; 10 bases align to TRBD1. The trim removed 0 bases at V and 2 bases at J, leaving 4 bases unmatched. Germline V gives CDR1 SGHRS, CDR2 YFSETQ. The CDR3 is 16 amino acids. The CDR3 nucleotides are TGCGCCAGCAGCTTGGACGGGACAGGGGAAAACACTGAAGCTTTCTTT. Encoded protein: CASSLDGTGENTEAFF.

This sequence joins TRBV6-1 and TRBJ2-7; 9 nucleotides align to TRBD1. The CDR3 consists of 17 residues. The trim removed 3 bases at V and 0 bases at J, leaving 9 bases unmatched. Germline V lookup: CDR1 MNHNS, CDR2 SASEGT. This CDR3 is CASSETWTGVSSYEQYF. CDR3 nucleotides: TGTGCCAGCAGTGAGACATGGACAGGGGTTAGCTCCTACGAGCAGTACTTC.

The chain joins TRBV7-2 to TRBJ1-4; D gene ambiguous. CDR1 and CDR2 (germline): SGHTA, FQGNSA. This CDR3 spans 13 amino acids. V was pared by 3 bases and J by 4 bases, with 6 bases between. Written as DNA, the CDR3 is TGTGCCAGCAGCTTTGGCAGTAATGAAAAACTGTTTTTT. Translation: CASSFGSNEKLFF. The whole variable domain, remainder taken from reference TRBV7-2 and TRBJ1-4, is GAGVSQSPSNKVTEKGKDVELRCDPISGHTALYWYRQSLGQGLEFLIYFQGNSAPDKSGLPSDRFSAERTGGSVSTLTIQRTQQEDSAVYLCASSFGSNEKLFFGSGTQLSVL.

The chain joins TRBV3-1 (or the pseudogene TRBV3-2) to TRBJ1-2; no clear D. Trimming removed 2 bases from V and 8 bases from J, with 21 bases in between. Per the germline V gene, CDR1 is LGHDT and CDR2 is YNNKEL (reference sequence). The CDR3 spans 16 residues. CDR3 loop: CASSQPLLGVFAGYTF. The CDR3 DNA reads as TGTGCCAGCAGCCAACCCCTCTTGGGAGTATTCGCGGGCTACACCTTC.

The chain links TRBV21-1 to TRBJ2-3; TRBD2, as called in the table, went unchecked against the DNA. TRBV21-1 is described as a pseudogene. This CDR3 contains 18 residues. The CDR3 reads CASSICFGTSFAADTQYF. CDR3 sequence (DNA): TGTGCCAGCAGCATATGCTTCGGGACTAGCTTCGCAGCAGATACGCAGTATTTT.

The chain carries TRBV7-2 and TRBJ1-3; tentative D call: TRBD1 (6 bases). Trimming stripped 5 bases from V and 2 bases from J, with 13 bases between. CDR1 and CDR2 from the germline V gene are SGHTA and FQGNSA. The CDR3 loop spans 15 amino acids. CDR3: CASSQGGAAGNTIYF. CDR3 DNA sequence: TGTGCCAGCAGCCAAGGGGGGGCAGCTGGAAACACCATATATTTT.

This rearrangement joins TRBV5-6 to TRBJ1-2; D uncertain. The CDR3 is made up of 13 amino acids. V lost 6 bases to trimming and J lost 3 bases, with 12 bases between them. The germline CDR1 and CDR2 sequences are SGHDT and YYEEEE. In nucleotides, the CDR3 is TGTGCCAGCACAGGACCGGATTACTATGGCTACACCTTC. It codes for CASTGPDYYGYTF.

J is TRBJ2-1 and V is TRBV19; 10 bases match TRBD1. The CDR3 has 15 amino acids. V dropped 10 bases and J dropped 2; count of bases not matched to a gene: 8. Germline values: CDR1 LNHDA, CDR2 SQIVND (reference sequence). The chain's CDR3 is CATREGQGTYNEQFF. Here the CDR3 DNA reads TGTGCCACCCGGGAGGGACAGGGGACCTACAATGAGCAGTTCTTC.

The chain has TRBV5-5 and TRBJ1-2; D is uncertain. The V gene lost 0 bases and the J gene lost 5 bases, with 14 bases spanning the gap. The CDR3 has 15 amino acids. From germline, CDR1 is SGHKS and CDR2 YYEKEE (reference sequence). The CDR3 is CASSLDRLLMYGYTF. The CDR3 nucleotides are TGTGCCAGCAGCTTGGATCGACTACTGATGTATGGCTACACCTTC.

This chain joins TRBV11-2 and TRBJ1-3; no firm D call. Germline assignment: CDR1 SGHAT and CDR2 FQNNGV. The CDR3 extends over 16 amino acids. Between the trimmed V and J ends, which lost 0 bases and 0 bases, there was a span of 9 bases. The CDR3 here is CASSLDRRISGNTIYF. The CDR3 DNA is TGTGCCAGCAGCTTAGACCGCAGAATCTCTGGAAACACCATATATTTT. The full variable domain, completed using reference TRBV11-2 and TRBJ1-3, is EAGVAQSPRYKIIEKRQSVAFWCNPISGHATLYWYQQILGQGPKLLIQFQNNGVVDDSQLPKDRFSAERLKGVDSTLKIQPAKLEDSAVYLCASSLDRRISGNTIYFGEGSWLTVV.

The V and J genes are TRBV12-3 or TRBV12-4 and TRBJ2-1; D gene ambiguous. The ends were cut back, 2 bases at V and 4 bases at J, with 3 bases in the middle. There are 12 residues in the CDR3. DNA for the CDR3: TGTGCCAGCAGTTTATTGTACAATGAGCAGTTCTTC. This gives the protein CASSLLYNEQFF.

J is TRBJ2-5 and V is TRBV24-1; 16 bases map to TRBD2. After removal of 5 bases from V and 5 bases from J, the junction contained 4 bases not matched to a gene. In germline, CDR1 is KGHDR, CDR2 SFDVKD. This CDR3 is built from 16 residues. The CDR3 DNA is TGTGCCACCAGTGCGGGGACTAGCGGGAGGGGTGAGACCCAGTACTTC. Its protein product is CATSAGTSGRGETQYF.

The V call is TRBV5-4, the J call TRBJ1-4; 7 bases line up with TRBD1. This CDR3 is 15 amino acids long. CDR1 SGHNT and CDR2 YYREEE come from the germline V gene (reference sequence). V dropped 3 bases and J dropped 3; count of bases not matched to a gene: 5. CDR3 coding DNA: TGTGCCAGCAGCTCCCAGGGACAGCCTAATGAAAAACTGTTTTTT. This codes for CASSSQGQPNEKLFF.

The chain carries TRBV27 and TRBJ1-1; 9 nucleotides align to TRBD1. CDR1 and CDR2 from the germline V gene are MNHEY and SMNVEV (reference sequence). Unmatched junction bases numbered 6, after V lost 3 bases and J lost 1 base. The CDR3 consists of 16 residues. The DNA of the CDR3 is TGTGCCAGCAGTTTCCTACCGGGACAGGGGAACACTGAAGCTTTCTTT. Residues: CASSFLPGQGNTEAFF.